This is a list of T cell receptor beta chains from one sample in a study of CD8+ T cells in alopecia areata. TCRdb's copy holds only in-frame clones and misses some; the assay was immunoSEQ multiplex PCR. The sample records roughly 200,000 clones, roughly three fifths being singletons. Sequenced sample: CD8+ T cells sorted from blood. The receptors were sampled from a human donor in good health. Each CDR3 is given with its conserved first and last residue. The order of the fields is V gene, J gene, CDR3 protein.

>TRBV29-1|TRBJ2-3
CSTRGGTTDTQYF
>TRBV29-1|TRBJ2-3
CSVVRTGRTDTQYF
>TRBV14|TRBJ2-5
CASSQGEGNLETQYF
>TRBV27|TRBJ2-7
CASSSGGYEQYF
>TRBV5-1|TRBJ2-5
CASSFLDREQYF
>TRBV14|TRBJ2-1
CASSQEGGHLLQGEQFF
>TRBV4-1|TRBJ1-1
CASRPQGVNTEAFF
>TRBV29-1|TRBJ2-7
CSVEGYRTSGDYEQYF
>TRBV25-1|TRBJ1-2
CASSTPGVNYGYTF
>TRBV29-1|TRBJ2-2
CSVGDRGTGELFF
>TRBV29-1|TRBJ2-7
CSVVGQGSYEQYF
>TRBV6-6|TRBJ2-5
CASSAASGGGETQYF
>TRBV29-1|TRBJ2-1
CSMTSGGNEQFF
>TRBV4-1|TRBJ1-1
CASSQDRDRDWAFF
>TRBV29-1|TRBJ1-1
CTTNDAGTEAFF
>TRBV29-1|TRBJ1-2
CSVGGLQGHYGYTF
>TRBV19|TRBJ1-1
CASSIGSPTYTEAFF
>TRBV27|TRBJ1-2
CASSFSNNRDPIPHYGYTF
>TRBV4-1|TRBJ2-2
CASSQGTGELFF
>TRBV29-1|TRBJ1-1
CSVDGTNTEAFF
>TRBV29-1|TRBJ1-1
CSVDEGTGGAFF
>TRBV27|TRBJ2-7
CASTLVFGYEQYF
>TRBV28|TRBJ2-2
CASSSGGPNTGELFF
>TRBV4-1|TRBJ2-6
CASSQGLLSGANVLTF
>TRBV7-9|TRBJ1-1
CASSLDRVNTEAFF
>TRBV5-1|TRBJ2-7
CASSLSGGLEEQYF
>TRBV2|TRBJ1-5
CASRTGQGTQPQHF
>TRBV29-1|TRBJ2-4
CSAKIDRGVGNIQYF
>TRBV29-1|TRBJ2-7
CSVEGRDTPYEQYF
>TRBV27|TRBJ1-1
CASKAGDPNTEAFF
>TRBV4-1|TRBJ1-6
CASSLGTGDNSPLHF
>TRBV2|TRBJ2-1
CASSGASGGLNEQFF
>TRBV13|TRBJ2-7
CASSQFSGRAYEQYF
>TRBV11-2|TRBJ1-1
CASSFIVTEAFF
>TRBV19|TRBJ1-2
CASSKGPAEGYTF
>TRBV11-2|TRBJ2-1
CASSFARGSYNEQFF
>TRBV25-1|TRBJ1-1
CASLREGAAFF
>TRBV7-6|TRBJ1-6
CASSPLRVDSTNSPLHF
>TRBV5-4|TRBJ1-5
CASSLGANQPQHF
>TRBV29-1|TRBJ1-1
CSVHQGENTEAFF
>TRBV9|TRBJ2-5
CASSVESGGRGETQYF
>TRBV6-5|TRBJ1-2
CASSLRQGDVYGYTF
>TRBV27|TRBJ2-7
CASSLTQNYEQYF
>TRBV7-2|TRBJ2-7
CASSLAGPTYEQYF
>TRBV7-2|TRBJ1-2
CASSDRIFSPDGYTF
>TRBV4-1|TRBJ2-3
CASSPESGGARDTQYF
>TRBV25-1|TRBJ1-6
CASTWEERDNSPLHF
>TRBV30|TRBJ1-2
CALEERINYGYTF
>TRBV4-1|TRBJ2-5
CASSEGLAGLETQYF
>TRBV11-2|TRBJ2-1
CASSLGAQHNEQFF
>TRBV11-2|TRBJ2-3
CASSEDSGGRVDTQYF
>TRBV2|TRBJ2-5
CASRPLGETQYF
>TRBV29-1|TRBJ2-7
CSAVQGWRTYEQYF